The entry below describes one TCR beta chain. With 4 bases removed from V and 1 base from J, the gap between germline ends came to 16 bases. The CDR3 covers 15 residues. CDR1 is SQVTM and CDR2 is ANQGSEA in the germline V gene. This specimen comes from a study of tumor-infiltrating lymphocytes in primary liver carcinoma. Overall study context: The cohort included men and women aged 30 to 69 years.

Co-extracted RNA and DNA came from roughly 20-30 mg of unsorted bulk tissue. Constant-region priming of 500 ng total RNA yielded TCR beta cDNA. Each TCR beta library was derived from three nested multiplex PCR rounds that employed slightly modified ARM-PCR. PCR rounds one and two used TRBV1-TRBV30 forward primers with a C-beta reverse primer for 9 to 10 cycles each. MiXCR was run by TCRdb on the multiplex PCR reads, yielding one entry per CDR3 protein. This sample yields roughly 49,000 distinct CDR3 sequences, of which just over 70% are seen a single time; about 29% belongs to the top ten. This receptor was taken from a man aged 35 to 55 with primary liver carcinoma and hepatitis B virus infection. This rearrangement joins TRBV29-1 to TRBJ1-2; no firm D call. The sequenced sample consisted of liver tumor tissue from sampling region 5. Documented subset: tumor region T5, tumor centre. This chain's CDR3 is CSVAAGIDHNYGYTF. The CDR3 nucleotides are TGCAGCGTTGCTGCCGGGATAGACCATAACTATGGCTACACCTTC.